The 20 T cell receptor beta chains below come from one sample, sequenced in a study of relationships among human T cell subsets. TCR alpha and beta CDR3s were amplified from mRNA by semiquantitative ARM-PCR. In ARM-PCR, communal superprimers followed tagged nested gene-specific primers for exponential amplification. MiXCR, run by TCRdb on the multiplex PCR reads, gives a single entry per CDR3 protein. The sample includes about 7,400 distinct CDR3 sequences, approximately 70% of them seen just once. Naive plus transitional T cells were isolated with anti-CD45RA microbeads from pooled CD4+ and CD8+ T cells. The sample comprised naive and transitional (CD45RA+) T cells sorted from blood. Source of these receptors: a man aged 35-49 years in good health.

This rearrangement joins TRBV6-6 to TRBJ2-5; 8 bases fit TRBD1. In germline, CDR1 is MNHNY, CDR2 SVGAGI (reference sequence). V was pared by 6 bases and J by 5 bases, with 2 bases of the junction left unmatched. The CDR3 totals 12 residues. CDR3 sequence: CASRRTGETQYF. In DNA form, the CDR3 reads TGTGCCAGCAGGCGGACAGGGGAGACCCAGTACTTC.

This chain joins TRBV11-1 and TRBJ1-1, with TRBD1 as a possible D gene (5 bases). This CDR3 comprises 14 residues. The V and J ends lost 9 bases and 1 base respectively, with 15 bases between them. Germline assignment: CDR1 SGHAT and CDR2 FQDESV (reference sequence). CDR3 residues: CASSTGLGNTEAFF. The CDR3 region has the DNA TGTGCCAGTAGCACGGGACTGGGGAACACTGAAGCTTTCTTT.

The gene calls are TRBV20-1 and TRBJ1-5, with 8 bases that match TRBD1. The CDR3 runs 15 residues. Germline V lookup: CDR1 DFQATT, CDR2 SNEGSKA (reference sequence). Losses at the gene ends were 6 bases for V and 2 bases for J; bases not matched to a gene: 9. The CDR3 nucleotides are TGCAGTGCCCAGGACAGGGACGAGGGCAATCAGCCCCAGCATTTT. Translation gives CSAQDRDEGNQPQHF.

The rearrangement uses TRBV7-9 and TRBJ2-7; the D gene is possibly TRBD2 (6 bases). Germline-derived CDR1 and CDR2 are SEHNR and FQNEAQ (reference sequence). The CDR3 totals 15 residues. V lost 5 bases to trimming and J lost 9 bases, with 23 bases between them. The CDR3 DNA follows: TGTGCCAGCAGCGGAGTGGACCGACCTGCAGCGGGGCAGTACTTC. Translating it yields CASSGVDRPAAGQYF.

This rearrangement joins TRBV7-3 to TRBJ2-5, with no clear D. Germline assignment: CDR1 SGHTA and CDR2 FQGTGA. This CDR3 region has 13 residues. V was shortened by 2 bases and J by 4 bases, with 8 bases between the two germline ends. Here the CDR3 reads CASSLANRETQYF. In DNA, the CDR3 is TGTGCCAGCAGCTTAGCAAACCGAGAGACCCAGTACTTC.

The chain carries TRBV25-1 and TRBJ1-6; the match to TRBD1 covers 9 bases. Trimming removed 7 bases from V and 6 bases from J; junction bases left unmatched: 7. The CDR3 runs 15 residues. CDR1 is MGHDK and CDR2 is SYGVNS in the germline V gene. The CDR3 coding sequence is TGTGCCAGCACCCCGGACAGGGGTGGTAATTCACCCCTCCACTTT. It encodes CASTPDRGGNSPLHF.

The rearrangement links TRBV6-5 to TRBJ2-5; possible D gene TRBD1, 6 bases. V lost 6 bases to trimming and J lost 1 base, with 15 bases between them. CDR1 MNHEY and CDR2 SVGAGI come from the germline V gene. CDR3 length equals 15 residues. CDR3 protein: CASSRSGALQETQYF. As DNA, the CDR3 is TGTGCCAGCAGCCGATCAGGGGCCCTCCAAGAGACCCAGTACTTC.

J is TRBJ2-1 and V is TRBV19, with 12 positions matching TRBD2. Germline V CDR1 and CDR2: LNHDA, SQIVND (reference sequence). J gave up 5 bases and V 2 bases, and 4 bases lay outside the gene matches. CDR3 length equals 16 residues. The CDR3 nucleotides are TGTGCCAGTAGTATAAGGACTAGCGGGACCCACAATGAGCAGTTCTTC. It translates to CASSIRTSGTHNEQFF.

The chain carries TRBV11-2 and TRBJ2-7; 13 nucleotides line up with TRBD2. V shed 4 bases and J 0 bases; nucleotides not matched to a gene: 6. This CDR3 region has 17 residues. From germline, CDR1 is SGHAT and CDR2 FQNNGV. CDR3 bases: TGTGCCAGCAGCTCTATGGGACTAGCGGGGAGCTCCTACGAGCAGTACTTC. It is translated as CASSSMGLAGSSYEQYF.

By share, this clonotype counts as medium-sized. The V call is TRBV12-3 or TRBV12-4, the J call TRBJ2-7; 10 bases map to TRBD2. There are 15 residues in the CDR3. Unmatched junction bases numbered 8, after V lost 7 bases and J lost 2 bases. CDR3 in amino acids: CASKSGRAVPYEQYF. The CDR3, as DNA: TGTGCCAGCAAGAGCGGGAGGGCCGTCCCCTACGAGCAGTACTTC.

This chain joins TRBV7-8 and TRBJ2-1; TRBD2 matches at 10 bases. The CDR3 totals 15 residues. The V gene end was trimmed by 2 bases and the J gene end by 9 bases; junction bases not matched to a gene: 7. CDR1 SGHVS and CDR2 FQNEAQ come from the germline V gene. The CDR3 sequence: CASSLTPSGRGEQFF. DNA of the CDR3: TGTGCCAGCAGCTTAACTCCTAGCGGGAGAGGTGAGCAGTTCTTC.

The V call is TRBV4-1, the J call TRBJ2-2; unclear D gene. Germline CDR1 MGHRA, CDR2 YSYEKL. The CDR3 is 12 residues long. Between the trimmed V and J ends, which lost 1 base and 8 bases, there was a span of 5 bases. The DNA for the CDR3 is TGCGCCAGCAGCCAAGTAGGTGGGGAGCTGTTTTTT. Its translation is CASSQVGGELFF.

This rearrangement joins TRBV28 to TRBJ2-1; perhaps TRBD1 as D (6 bases). V gave up 4 bases and J gave up 10 bases, with 23 bases separating them. Germline V gives CDR1 MDHEN, CDR2 SYDVKM. This CDR3 comprises 16 residues. CDR3 protein: CASSYPETGGFGEQFF. In nucleotides, the CDR3 is TGTGCCAGCAGTTACCCCGAGACAGGAGGTTTTGGCGAGCAGTTCTTC.

This clonotype rates as hyperexpanded. The chain uses TRBV2 and TRBJ2-1, with D possibly TRBD1 on 7 matching bases. The CDR3 totals 14 residues. Germline values: CDR1 SNHLY, CDR2 FYNNEI. Trimming pared 3 bases from V and 7 bases from J, leaving 13 bases between. This CDR3 reads CASSDPGGSNEQFF. CDR3 nucleotides: TGTGCCAGCAGTGACCCAGGGGGGTCAAATGAGCAGTTCTTC.

The chain carries TRBV3-1 and TRBJ2-5; no clear D gene. The CDR3 has 13 amino acids. Germline V gives CDR1 LGHDT, CDR2 YNNKEL (reference sequence). Trimming shortened V by 6 bases and J by 3 bases, and 11 bases separated the two germline ends. CDR3 DNA sequence: TGTGCCAGCAGTGCGACCCCAGAAGAGACCCAGTACTTC. As protein: CASSATPEETQYF.

The table lists this clonotype with a few counts. J is TRBJ2-7 and V is TRBV28, with a tentative D call TRBD1 (6 bases). Deletions cut 7 bases from V and 3 bases from J, with 13 bases between. CDR1 and CDR2 (germline): MDHEN, SYDVKM. The CDR3 consists of 13 residues. The CDR3 loop reads CASNFPGDYEQYF. The CDR3 bases are TGTGCCAGCAATTTTCCAGGGGACTACGAGCAGTACTTC.

The chain recombines TRBV14 with TRBJ1-1; D may be TRBD1 (5 bases). The germline V gene has CDR1 SGHDN and CDR2 FVKESK. The V end was cut by 4 bases, the J end by 4 bases, with 13 bases between. There are 14 residues in the CDR3. The CDR3 region is CASSPELGGTEAFF. The CDR3 DNA is TGTGCCAGCAGCCCGGAACTGGGGGGCACTGAAGCTTTCTTT.

As to this clonotype: The junction departs from the called germline gene at one end, perhaps through a read error. The J gene is TRBJ2-7, the V gene TRBV11-2; D remains ambiguous. The CDR3 has 12 residues. CDR1 SGHAT and CDR2 FQNNGV come from the germline V gene. CDR3 amino acids: CASSIDSYEQYF. The DNA of the CDR3 is TGTGCCAGCAGCATAGACTCCTACGAGCAGTACTTC. The complete variable domain, with remaining parts taken from reference TRBV11-2 and TRBJ2-7, reads EAGVAQSPRYKIIEKRQSVAFWCNPISGHATLYWYQQILGQGPKLLIQFQNNGVVDDSQLPKDRFSAERLKGVDSTLKIQPAKLEDSAVYLCASSIDSYEQYFGPGTRLTVT.

The genes are TRBV28 and TRBJ2-5; TRBD1 aligns across 7 bases. This CDR3 comprises 14 residues. Germline CDR1 MDHEN, CDR2 SYDVKM. V lost 3 bases, J lost 0 bases, and 1 base stayed unmatched. Here the CDR3 reads CASSLGQYQETQYF. The CDR3 DNA is TGTGCCAGCAGTTTGGGACAGTACCAAGAGACCCAGTACTTC.

This rearrangement joins TRBV11-2 to TRBJ2-1; TRBD1 or TRBD2 may be the D gene (5 bases each). Germline assignment: CDR1 SGHAT and CDR2 FQNNGV. The CDR3 is made up of 16 amino acids. Trimming removed 5 bases at V and 3 bases at J, with 17 bases between. DNA of the CDR3: TGTGCCAGCAGCCTCCCGGGGACCACAAACTACAATGAGCAGTTCTTC. Encoded protein: CASSLPGTTNYNEQFF.